Following are 12 T cell receptor beta chains from one sample sequenced in a study of T cell repertoires in cytomegalovirus infection. These receptors' targets are unknown. TCRdb reprocessed the reads via MiXCR and lists one record per CDR3 protein. The sample has about 700,000 distinct CDR3 sequences; roughly 36% are singletons. Sequencing was performed on cultured PBMCs, taken from culture after CMV antigen stimulation. The receptors were sampled from a human donor in good health (CMV status not recorded). Some clones in this sample may be carry-over from other donors' samples.

There are a few counts of this clonotype. The chain combines TRBV6-1 with TRBJ2-3; unclear D gene. V was pared by 8 bases and J by 2 bases, with 11 bases between. The CDR3 sequence is 13 residues long. Germline CDR1 reads MNHNS; CDR2 reads SASEGT. The CDR3 spells CASGKDFTDTQYF. CDR3 nucleotide sequence: TGTGCCAGCGGAAAGGATTTCACAGATACGCAGTATTTT.

This clonotype was seen a handful of times. This sequence joins TRBV5-1 and TRBJ2-3; D unresolved. V was clipped by 2 bases and J by 4 bases, with 17 bases between them. Germline V gene data show CDR1 as SGHRS and CDR2 as YFSETQ. CDR3 length equals 16 residues. Written as DNA, the CDR3 is TGCGCCAGCAGCTTCGGAGCATTTTATGGGGCAGATACGCAGTATTTT. Protein product: CASSFGAFYGADTQYF.

This clonotype showed up just a few times. The rearrangement links TRBV7-9 to TRBJ1-6, with a weak D call TRBD1 (5 bases). This CDR3 is 13 amino acids long. The germline V gene encodes CDR1 SEHNR and CDR2 FQNEAQ (reference sequence). V was trimmed by 5 bases and J by 10 bases, leaving 12 bases between them. The CDR3 reads CASSHEGRSPLHF. The CDR3 coding sequence is TGTGCCAGCAGCCATGAGGGGAGATCACCCCTCCACTTT.

The chain links TRBV6-5 to TRBJ2-2, with 13 bases identical to TRBD2. The CDR3 runs to 15 residues. Germline V gives CDR1 MNHEY, CDR2 SVGAGI. Germline trimming cut 7 bases from V and 5 bases from J; bases unmatched to any gene: 4. The CDR3 loop reads CASTLGLAGTGELFF. In DNA, the CDR3 is TGTGCCAGCACCCTGGGACTAGCGGGAACCGGGGAGCTGTTTTTT.

The chain joins TRBV27 to TRBJ1-5; no clear D. The CDR3 loop spans 13 amino acids. Germline CDR1 MNHEY, CDR2 SMNVEV (reference sequence). The V and J ends lost 5 bases and 5 bases respectively, with 10 bases between them. The CDR3 reads CASSVGFDQPQHF. In DNA form, the CDR3 reads TGTGCCAGCAGTGTTGGGTTCGATCAGCCCCAGCATTTT.

This clonotype occurred a few times. This chain uses TRBV6-1 with TRBJ2-3, with 7 bases fitting TRBD2. After removal of 6 bases from V and 6 bases from J, the junction contained 6 bases not matched to a gene. CDR1 is MNHNS, CDR2 SASEGT, per germline. CDR3 size: 13 residues. CDR3 amino acids: CASRAGSPDTQYF. DNA of the CDR3: TGTGCCAGCAGAGCGGGAAGTCCGGATACGCAGTATTTT.

This chain joins TRBV6-1 and TRBJ2-1; maybe TRBD1 (5 bases). The CDR3 totals 14 residues. Germline assignment: CDR1 MNHNS and CDR2 SASEGT. The V end was cut by 7 bases, the J end by 8 bases, with 18 bases between. The CDR3 DNA sequence: TGTGCCAGCATTCTTAGCCCAGGGATCGATGAGCAGTTCTTC. This gives the protein CASILSPGIDEQFF.

The V gene is TRBV7-8, the J gene TRBJ2-7; no firm D call. V dropped 5 bases and J dropped 3 bases, with 14 bases sitting between them. The CDR3 is 14 amino acids. Looked up from germline, CDR1 is SGHVS and CDR2 is FQNEAQ. The CDR3 protein is CASSPLSEIYEQYF. The CDR3 DNA reads as TGTGCCAGCAGCCCCCTGTCAGAAATCTACGAGCAGTACTTC.

This clonotype was picked up a small number of times. The chain combines TRBV11-1 with TRBJ2-1; 11 positions agree with TRBD1. The germline V gene has CDR1 SGHAT and CDR2 FQDESV (reference sequence). J gave up 8 bases and V 5 bases, and 8 bases lay outside the gene matches. This CDR3 region has 15 residues. This CDR3 reads CASSLGQGAFDEQFF. CDR3 in DNA: TGTGCCAGCAGCCTCGGACAGGGGGCGTTCGATGAGCAGTTCTTC.

This clonotype has only one observation. Here the CDR3 reads CAITKDSNTEAFF. For the CDR3, the DNA is TGTGCCATCACAAAGGACAGCAACACTGAAGCTTTCTTT. The chain carries TRBV10-3 and TRBJ1-1, with D perhaps TRBD1 (6 bases). The CDR3 sequence is 13 residues long. Germline V gives CDR1 ENHRY, CDR2 SYGVKD. Between the trimmed V and J ends, which lost 7 bases and 2 bases, there was a span of 11 bases.

The V and J genes are TRBV2 and TRBJ1-1, with 12 bases matching TRBD1. Per germline, CDR1 SNHLY and CDR2 FYNNEI. Trimming at V came to 4 bases and at J to 4 bases, leaving 7 bases not matched to a gene. The CDR3 totals 16 residues. CDR3 bases: TGTGCCAGCAGTGCCGGGACAGGGGGCTCGTTCACTGAAGCTTTCTTT. Protein sequence: CASSAGTGGSFTEAFF. Together with reference TRBV2 and TRBJ1-1, the CDR3 gives the full variable domain: EPEVTQTPSHQVTQMGQEVILRCVPISNHLYFYWYRQILGQKVEFLVSFYNNEISEKSEIFDDQFSVERPDGSNFTLKIRSTKLEDSAMYFCASSAGTGGSFTEAFFGQGTRLTVV.

The chain couples TRBV4-1 to TRBJ2-3; a possible D gene is TRBD2 (6 bases). Germline values: CDR1 MGHRA, CDR2 YSYEKL. This CDR3 contains 17 residues. V was cut by 1 base and J by 2 bases, with 16 bases left in between. The DNA of the CDR3 is TGCGCCAGCAGCCAAGTATTGGGACTCCAACACACAGATACGCAGTATTTT. Residues: CASSQVLGLQHTDTQYF.